This is a list of T cell receptor beta chains from one sample in a study of T cell changes during pregnancy in multiple sclerosis. The repertoire was sequenced with immunoSEQ multiplex PCR; TCRdb's copy has only in-frame clones and lacks some. The repertoire includes roughly 23,000 clones, 91% of them detected once, and around 0.69% sits in the top ten. The specimen was CD4+ T cells from peripheral blood mononuclear cells, collected in the third trimester of pregnancy. The receptors originated from a female donor in good health, enrolled as a control in a pregnancy study. Each CDR3 is given with its conserved first and last residue. The order of the fields is V gene, J gene, clone size, D gene, CDR3 DNA, CDR3 protein. A D gene is named only where the DNA matches it firmly. Size is stated for part of the rows, as once, few or many counts, or as a class when the clone is expanded.

V gene: TRBV7-2
J gene: TRBJ1-2
clone size: -
D gene: TRBD1
CDR3 DNA: TGTGCCAGCAGCTCAACACTGACAGGGGACTATGGCTACACCTTC
CDR3 protein: CASSSTLTGDYGYTF

V gene: TRBV11-2
J gene: TRBJ2-1
clone size: -
D gene: -
CDR3 DNA: TGTGCCAGCAGCCCCAGACACCTCTACAATGAGCAGTTCTTC
CDR3 protein: CASSPRHLYNEQFF

V gene: TRBV7-9
J gene: TRBJ1-1
clone size: -
D gene: -
CDR3 DNA: TGTGCCAGCAGCTTAGGGCCAAGAAACACTGAAGCTTTCTTT
CDR3 protein: CASSLGPRNTEAFF

V gene: TRBV13
J gene: TRBJ2-3
clone size: -
D gene: TRBD2
CDR3 DNA: TGTGCCAGCAGGGGTAGCGGGAGGATAATTGGCACAGATACGCAGTATTTT
CDR3 protein: CASRGSGRIIGTDTQYF

V gene: TRBV7-2
J gene: TRBJ2-1
clone size: once
D gene: TRBD2
CDR3 DNA: TGTGCCAGCAGCTTAGGGACTAGCCGGCACAATGAGCAGTTCTTC
CDR3 protein: CASSLGTSRHNEQFF

V gene: TRBV5-1
J gene: TRBJ2-7
clone size: once
D gene: TRBD2
CDR3 DNA: TGCGCCAGCAGCACCAATAGCGGGGGGGGCTACGAGCAGTACTTC
CDR3 protein: CASSTNSGGGYEQYF

V gene: TRBV18
J gene: TRBJ1-2
clone size: -
D gene: TRBD1
CDR3 DNA: TGTGCCAGCTCACCGAGTCAGGGGGCGCGGGTCTATGGCTACACCTTC
CDR3 protein: CASSPSQGARVYGYTF

V gene: TRBV19
J gene: TRBJ1-1
clone size: -
D gene: TRBD1
CDR3 DNA: TGTGCCAGTAGTAGAGAGACAGGGTCGAACACTGAAGCTTTCTTT
CDR3 protein: CASSRETGSNTEAFF

V gene: TRBV19
J gene: TRBJ2-7
clone size: -
D gene: TRBD2
CDR3 DNA: TGTGCCAGTAGTAAGGGACTAGCGTTGGTCCCCCCCGAGCAGTACTTC
CDR3 protein: CASSKGLALVPPEQYF

V gene: TRBV5-1
J gene: TRBJ2-2
clone size: -
D gene: -
CDR3 DNA: TGCGCCAGCAGCCTAGATTTAGCGAACACCGGGGAGCTGTTTTTT
CDR3 protein: CASSLDLANTGELFF

V gene: TRBV19
J gene: TRBJ1-5
clone size: -
D gene: -
CDR3 DNA: TGTGCCAGTAGTTCCCACTCCGGGACAACTAGCAATCAGCCCCAGCATTTT
CDR3 protein: CASSSHSGTTSNQPQHF

V gene: TRBV7-3
J gene: TRBJ2-2
clone size: -
D gene: TRBD2
CDR3 DNA: TGTGCCAGCAGCCAGACTAGCGCCGGGGAGCTGTTTTTT
CDR3 protein: CASSQTSAGELFF

V gene: TRBV25-1
J gene: TRBJ2-5
clone size: -
D gene: -
CDR3 DNA: TGTGCCAGCAGTGAATGGAGGGTTCAAGAGACCCAGTACTTC
CDR3 protein: CASSEWRVQETQYF

V gene: TRBV5-1
J gene: TRBJ2-1
clone size: -
D gene: TRBD2
CDR3 DNA: TGCGCCAGCAGCTTGGGATATCGGACTAGCGGCAATGAGCAGTTCTTC
CDR3 protein: CASSLGYRTSGNEQFF

V gene: TRBV7-2
J gene: TRBJ1-4
clone size: -
D gene: -
CDR3 DNA: TGTGCCAGCAGCTTCGGACTGGAAAAACTGTTTTTT
CDR3 protein: CASSFGLEKLFF

V gene: TRBV5-1
J gene: TRBJ1-2
clone size: -
D gene: TRBD1
CDR3 DNA: TGCGCCAGCAGCTTGGCTTTAGGACAGGGGAATGGCTACACCTTC
CDR3 protein: CASSLALGQGNGYTF

V gene: TRBV4-2
J gene: TRBJ2-3
clone size: -
D gene: -
CDR3 DNA: TGTGCCAGCAGCCAAGATCAAGTCGCGGGGAGACGGACGCAGTATTTT
CDR3 protein: CASSQDQVAGRRTQYF

V gene: TRBV5-1
J gene: TRBJ2-5
clone size: few
D gene: -
CDR3 DNA: TGCGCCAGCAGCTCTCGTGAGACCCAGTACTTC
CDR3 protein: CASSSRETQYF

V gene: TRBV7-6
J gene: TRBJ2-1
clone size: -
D gene: TRBD2
CDR3 DNA: TGTGCCAGCAGCTTAGGGCTAGCGGGAGGGCCGACCTCCTACAATGAGCAGTTCTTC
CDR3 protein: CASSLGLAGGPTSYNEQFF

V gene: TRBV5-1
J gene: TRBJ2-1
clone size: -
D gene: -
CDR3 DNA: TGCGCCAGCAGCTTGGCCGGCAGGCCCAATGAGCAGTTCTTC
CDR3 protein: CASSLAGRPNEQFF

V gene: TRBV28
J gene: TRBJ2-7
clone size: -
D gene: -
CDR3 DNA: TGTGCCAGCAGCTCCAGGGTCTATCCCTACGAGCAGTACTTC
CDR3 protein: CASSSRVYPYEQYF

V gene: TRBV7-9
J gene: TRBJ1-1
clone size: -
D gene: TRBD1
CDR3 DNA: TGTGCCAGCAGCTTAGGATTCCGGGACAGGGGGAACTCTGAAGCTTTCTTT
CDR3 protein: CASSLGFRDRGNSEAFF

V gene: TRBV5-1
J gene: TRBJ2-7
clone size: -
D gene: TRBD2
CDR3 DNA: TGCGCCAGCAGCTTCGCTAGCGGCTCCTACGAGCAGTACTTC
CDR3 protein: CASSFASGSYEQYF

V gene: TRBV9
J gene: TRBJ2-2
clone size: -
D gene: TRBD2
CDR3 DNA: TGTGCCAGCAGCGTAGCGGGGGGGGGACTAGTCTCCGGGGAGCTGTTTTTT
CDR3 protein: CASSVAGGGLVSGELFF

V gene: TRBV15
J gene: TRBJ2-7
clone size: -
D gene: -
CDR3 DNA: TGTGCCACCAGCAGAGTGCAGGGTTCCGAGCAGTACTTC
CDR3 protein: CATSRVQGSEQYF

V gene: TRBV9
J gene: TRBJ2-5
clone size: -
D gene: TRBD1
CDR3 DNA: TGTGCCAGCAGCGTAGCTGGGACAGGGGGAGAGACCCAGTACTTC
CDR3 protein: CASSVAGTGGETQYF

V gene: TRBV27
J gene: TRBJ1-5
clone size: -
D gene: TRBD1
CDR3 DNA: TGTGCCAGCAGTCCCGAGGGGAGGGACAGGGGGCTTCAGCCCCAGCATTTT
CDR3 protein: CASSPEGRDRGLQPQHF